This T cell receptor (beta chain) was retrieved from a study of T cell repertoires in cytomegalovirus infection. Study at large: The authors relied on CMV epitopes, both recently identified HLA-C-restricted and well-studied HLA-B-restricted. Both a matching HLA type and CMV infection were indicated by public TCR beta signatures. Regarding the study as a whole: Predominance within the ex vivo response was attributable to HLA-C-restricted CMV-specific TCR beta clonotypes.

The germline gives CDR1 DFQATT, CDR2 SNEGSKA (reference sequence). This CDR3 region has 17 residues. Germline trimming cut 3 bases from V and 3 bases from J; bases unmatched to any gene: 12. This clonotype was seen only once. What it binds is unknown. Each CDR3 protein is one row after TCRdb ran MiXCR on the reads. Here the sample spans about 570,000 distinct CDR3 sequences, under 45% being singletons. This clonotype was obtained from a human donor in good health (CMV status not recorded). Some clones in this sample may be carry-over from other donors' samples. The chain is built from TRBV20-1 and TRBJ1-5; TRBD1 aligns across 9 bases. Source: cultured PBMCs, taken from culture after CMV antigen stimulation. CDR3 nucleotides: TGCAGTGCTAGCCGAACTTCCGGGACAGGGTACAATCAGCCCCAGCATTTT. It encodes CSASRTSGTGYNQPQHF.